This T cell receptor beta chain was sequenced for a study of regulatory T cells in long-lasting Graves disease (dated by TCRdb to the early 2020s). Describing the broader study: Patients with newly diagnosed Graves' disease had been on antithyroid drugs for under 3 months. This study used TCR sequencing and RNA sequencing of peripheral blood to compare persistent Graves' disease patients against newly diagnosed Graves' disease patients. The study took place in China and was registered as a clinical trial. A total of around 33 samples underwent TCR sequencing, from about 13 patients with persistent Graves' disease and 20 or so patients with newly diagnosed Graves' disease. Points the paper makes about the study in general: TRBV28, TRBJ1-2 and TRBJ2-5 were preferentially used in persistent disease, while TRBV20-1 and TRBJ2-1 were favored in newly diagnosed disease. A larger number of public clonotypes was shared among persistent patients (approximately 3,000) than among newly diagnosed patients (about 990). Sequencing and analysis were restricted to the TCR beta chain. The small sample size was acknowledged by the authors as a limitation that may reduce accuracy. Because the primary lesion, thyroid tissue, could not be accessed, the study looked at peripheral blood alone. Compared with newly diagnosed patients, patients with persistent Graves' disease had lower TCR Shannon entropy and fewer highly expanded clones, which suggests clonal expansion.

Library preparation employed multiplex PCR. TCRdb records Illumina HiSeq 4000 as the sequencer. iRepertoire HTBI primers and Arm-PCR amplification of CDR3 regions were used to construct TCR beta libraries. Before sequencing, the PCR products went through gel purification. For the original study's pipeline: Gene usage analysis of CDR3 amino acid clonotypes relied on the 62 TRBV and 15 or so TRBJ segments identified across samples. Filtered high-quality paired reads were merged into contigs using COPE and FqMerger. Contigs were aligned with BLAST to IMGT TRBV, TRBD and TRBJ reference genes, and CDR3 was defined per IMGT. Any clonotype with a frequency above 0.1% was classified as a highly expanded clone. Shannon entropy served as the measure of repertoire diversity, while the Gini coefficient captured V-J evenness. A clonotype was considered public if more than one individual shared it. TCRdb itself trimmed the public reads at Q25 with fastp, ran MiXCR and retained productive beta chains. Identical CDR3 protein sequences are pooled into one entry, listed with their most common genes and DNA. TCRdb, not the original authors, processed these V and J calls. The sample has about 220,000 distinct CDR3 sequences on record, around 20% of them singletons. About 12% of the sample goes to the ten largest clones.

The sample's time point label is to be understood as: newly diagnosed GD, antithyroid drugs for less than 3 months. For both TCR sequencing and RNA sequencing, RNA was extracted from PBMCs in TRIzol. The diagnosis of Graves' disease followed American Thyroid Association guidelines. Patients were recruited from an endocrinology department in Xi'an, China. Each patient gave roughly 10 milliliters of peripheral blood, collected in an EDTA anticoagulant tube. Ficoll Paque Plus density gradient separation was used to isolate PBMCs, and no further T cell sorting was done. RNA quality was checked with an Agilent 2100 Bioanalyzer and agarose gel, and concentration with a NanoDrop 2000. This clonotype was recorded a few times. Its antigen is currently not known. Per-base qualities were not stored, and no clone one base away is much larger. V loses 6 bases at its end and J loses 0 bases; junction bases beyond the gene matches: 8. The germline V gene encodes CDR1 DFQATT and CDR2 SNEGSKA (reference sequence). Including the terminal cysteine and phenylalanine, the CDR3 comprises 14 residues. The read is trimmed to its CDR3 DNA, 42 bases read in frame from base 1.

This same sample was also part of a study on T cells in Graves' hyperthyroidism and ophthalmopathy. Taken from the second paper: A patient counted as having stable Graves' hyperthyroidism if no progression to ophthalmopathy occurred over 18 months of follow-up. The hyperthyroidism patients were between 18 and 65 years old and newly diagnosed, with a disease duration of less than 2 months. Exclusion was applied to patients with uncontrolled infections, other autoimmune diseases, pregnancy or lactation. Diagnoses were established on the basis of clinical symptoms, serum thyroxine and TRAb, thyroid ultrasound, and orbital computed tomography. For the first round of RT-PCR on the TCR CDR3, the HTBI primer set was used together with the Qiagen OneStep RT-PCR kit. Most expanded thyroid clonotypes (frequency above 0.001) were also found in blood, which suggests that blood repertoires may mirror thyroid immune responses. A model built on a 13 V-J signature distinguished ophthalmopathy from stable hyperthyroidism, reaching 85% to 90% sensitivity and about 81% specificity in cross-validation and 80%/75% in testing. In validation, progression to ophthalmopathy was predicted by the model with roughly 69% sensitivity and under 85% specificity, a median of approximately 6.5 months before onset. A discovery cohort of about 95 patients, roughly 43 with Graves' ophthalmopathy and about 60 with stable Graves' hyperthyroidism, was used to find distinguishing TCR V-J signatures. An independent validation cohort of some 18 hyperthyroidism patients and approximately 15 patients who later progressed to ophthalmopathy tested prospective prediction of ophthalmopathy. The approximately 98 discovery patients were randomly divided into training and test sets at a 7:3 ratio. Thyroid tissue and blood T-cell repertoires from six Graves' hyperthyroidism patients were also compared in the study. After blood sampling, hyperthyroidism patients were treated with methimazole at a starting dose of 30 mg daily, and ophthalmopathy patients were treated with high-dose intravenous methylprednisolone. Libraries were constructed in a second round of multiplex PCR, after which size selection and purification were performed. Paired-end sequencing of the libraries was performed with 100 bp reads on an Illumina HiSeq2000. SOAPnuke was used to process the raw data, removing reads that contained adapters or uncalled bases, had a mean Phred below 15, or lacked an exact match to the constant primer or identifier. High-quality paired reads were merged with COPE v1.2.5, and unique nucleotide sequences were defined as clonotypes. Clonotypes were aligned to IMGT TRBV, TRBD and TRBJ reference segments using MiTCR v1.1. The analysis included only V-J combinations with a frequency above 0.0001, which together covered roughly 99% of the repertoires. A TCS score was defined as the ratio of F50 (clonal expansion) to E x V (chaos), with BLOSUM62-based TCRdist applied between CDR3 peptides within each V-J. Welch's t-statistics and random forest reduced around 550 V-J features to roughly 13, which were used in a naive Bayes classifier (R e1071). No statistical method was used to fix the sample size in advance, and group allocation was not hidden from the investigators. TCR Vbeta CDR3 sequencing of approximately 140 peripheral blood samples (43 ophthalmopathy, 75 to 80 hyperthyroidism and approximately 17 progressor patients) is reported in the paper.

This clonotype was obtained from a woman between 25 and 40 years old with Graves disease. Donor details come from another sample of the same person, matched by shared clones. This sequence uses TRBV20-1 and TRBJ2-7; TRBD2 matches 7 bases in the middle. Here the sequenced sample was peripheral blood mononuclear cells (PBMCs), taken at new diagnosis, from a patient treated with antithyroid drugs. The CDR3 region has the sequence CSAKTSRSSYEQYF. The nucleotides read TGCAGTGCGAAGACTAGCAGGAGCTCCTACGAGCAGTACTTC.